This TCR beta chain was identified in a study of shared clonotypes between healthy human individuals. The ends were cut back, 6 bases at V and 2 bases at J, with 17 bases in the middle. The germline gives CDR1 SQVTM, CDR2 ANQGSEA. The length of the CDR3 is 14 residues. CD8 cells classed as naive were CD45RO-negative and positively selected for CCR7, excluding terminally differentiated effector memory CD45RA+ cells. Libraries were prepared by immunoSEQ multiplex PCR; TCRdb keeps only in-frame clonotypes and omits some of them. This sample has roughly 600,000 clones; 98% occur once, and the top ten carry approximately 0.3%.

The origin of this receptor is a man aged 25-45 years in good health. What was sequenced was naive CD8+ T cells sorted from blood. The chain combines TRBV29-1 with TRBJ2-7; TRBD1 might be the D (6 bases). CDR3 residues: CSVVIGTNPYEQYF. The CDR3, as DNA: TGCAGCGTCGTTATCGGGACAAACCCCTACGAGCAGTACTTC.